One T cell receptor (beta chain) is described in this entry. This sample is part of a study of blood T cell repertoires in COVID-19. Some clones are missing from TCRdb's copy, which holds only in-frame ones; the method was immunoSEQ multiplex PCR. Of around 250,000 clones listed, roughly nine tenths were seen once; the top ten hold 6.2%. This receptor was taken from a man in his fifties or sixties with acute or convalescent COVID-19. The sequenced sample was peripheral blood.

The CDR3 DNA is TGTGCCAGCAGTCTCCCCGGGGGGGACGGCAATCAGCCCCAGCATTTT. This gives the protein CASSLPGGDGNQPQHF. The rearrangement links TRBV28 to TRBJ1-5; perhaps TRBD1 as D (5 bases). From germline, CDR1 is MDHEN and CDR2 SYDVKM. The V end was cut by 5 bases, the J end by 2 bases, with 16 bases between. There are 16 residues in the CDR3.